A selection of T cell receptor beta chains follows, all from one sample in a study of OX40 agonist ivuxolimab in advanced cancers. Data came from immunoSEQ multiplex PCR; TCRdb stores just in-frame clones and leaves some out. Among roughly 30,000 clones listed, approximately 81% were seen once. This specimen consisted of CD4+ or CD8+ T cells sorted from blood, obtained in a trial of the OX40 agonist ivuxolimab. These receptors were obtained from an adult with an advanced solid tumor such as melanoma, head and neck, liver or kidney cancer. CDR3s include the opening cysteine and the closing phenylalanine or tryptophan. Each record gives: CDR3 protein, CDR3 DNA, D gene, V gene, clone size, J gene. D genes are given only for firm matches. Size tells how often a clone was seen (once, few, many) or the class of an expanded clone, and some rows leave it out.

cdr3_aa: CASRDYQGSGELFF
cdr3_nt: TGTGCCAGCAGAGATTATCAGGGATCCGGGGAGCTGTTTTTT
d_call: NA
v_call: TRBV5-2
clone_size: once
j_call: TRBJ2-2

cdr3_aa: CASSLPGQGNYEQYF
cdr3_nt: TGTGCCAGCAGCTTGCCGGGACAGGGAAACTACGAGCAGTACTTC
d_call: TRBD1
v_call: TRBV5-5
clone_size: NA
j_call: TRBJ2-7

cdr3_aa: CASSYRGTDTQYF
cdr3_nt: TGTGCCAGCAGTTACAGGGGCACAGATACGCAGTATTTT
d_call: NA
v_call: TRBV27
clone_size: once
j_call: TRBJ2-3

cdr3_aa: CASSSWTKQETQYF
cdr3_nt: TGTGCCAGCAGTTCATGGACGAAGCAAGAGACCCAGTACTTC
d_call: NA
v_call: TRBV7-6
clone_size: NA
j_call: TRBJ2-5

cdr3_aa: CASSLLFGSQNTEAFF
cdr3_nt: TGTGCCAGCAGCTTACTGTTCGGCAGCCAGAACACTGAAGCTTTCTTT
d_call: NA
v_call: TRBV11-1
clone_size: once
j_call: TRBJ1-1

cdr3_aa: CASRLTGVSNQPQHF
cdr3_nt: TGTGCCAGCAGACTAACAGGGGTGAGCAATCAGCCCCAGCATTTT
d_call: TRBD1
v_call: TRBV28
clone_size: NA
j_call: TRBJ1-5

cdr3_aa: CSAHLTGTNYGYTF
cdr3_nt: TGCAGCGCTCACCTGACAGGGACTAACTATGGCTACACCTTC
d_call: TRBD1
v_call: TRBV29-1
clone_size: NA
j_call: TRBJ1-2

cdr3_aa: CASSGTGVDGYTF
cdr3_nt: TGTGCCAGCAGTGGGACAGGGGTTGATGGCTACACCTTC
d_call: TRBD1
v_call: TRBV6-1
clone_size: NA
j_call: TRBJ1-2

cdr3_aa: CASSEGRGLGEQYF
cdr3_nt: TGTGCCAGCAGTGAAGGCAGGGGGCTAGGAGAGCAGTACTTC
d_call: TRBD1
v_call: TRBV2
clone_size: NA
j_call: TRBJ2-7

cdr3_aa: CASSKVGGREKYTGELFF
cdr3_nt: TGTGCCAGCAGCAAAGTTGGCGGGAGGGAGAAATACACCGGGGAGCTGTTTTTT
d_call: NA
v_call: TRBV21-1
clone_size: NA
j_call: TRBJ2-2

cdr3_aa: CASSASGVDTQYF
cdr3_nt: TGTGCCAGCAGCGCATCAGGGGTGGATACGCAGTATTTT
d_call: NA
v_call: TRBV9
clone_size: NA
j_call: TRBJ2-3

cdr3_aa: CASSLGGDGYTF
cdr3_nt: TGTGCCAGCAGCTTAGGAGGGGACGGCTACACCTTC
d_call: NA
v_call: TRBV11-2
clone_size: medium-sized
j_call: TRBJ1-2

cdr3_aa: CASSLSSWDRGNQPQHF
cdr3_nt: TGTGCCAGCAGTTTATCTTCGTGGGACAGAGGGAATCAGCCCCAGCATTTT
d_call: TRBD1
v_call: TRBV27
clone_size: NA
j_call: TRBJ1-5

cdr3_aa: CASSGGELGYTF
cdr3_nt: TGTGCCAGCAGCGGAGGGGAGCTAGGCTACACCTTC
d_call: NA
v_call: TRBV9
clone_size: NA
j_call: TRBJ1-2

cdr3_aa: CASSSGQDYEQYF
cdr3_nt: TGTGCCAGCAGTTCGGGACAGGACTACGAGCAGTACTTC
d_call: TRBD1
v_call: TRBV5-4
clone_size: NA
j_call: TRBJ2-7

cdr3_aa: CASSPELRGGVQFF
cdr3_nt: TGTGCCAGCAGTCCCGAACTGAGGGGAGGAGTGCAGTTCTTC
d_call: NA
v_call: TRBV27
clone_size: NA
j_call: TRBJ2-1

cdr3_aa: CASSPRDWGSYEQYF
cdr3_nt: TGTGCCAGCAGCCCGAGGGACTGGGGATCTTACGAGCAGTACTTC
d_call: NA
v_call: TRBV7-2
clone_size: once
j_call: TRBJ2-7

cdr3_aa: CASSVGGEFNNEQFF
cdr3_nt: TGTGCCAGCAGCGTAGGTGGGGAATTTAACAATGAGCAGTTCTTC
d_call: NA
v_call: TRBV9
clone_size: NA
j_call: TRBJ2-1

cdr3_aa: CASSYSGGQGGETQYF
cdr3_nt: TGTGCCAGCAGTTACTCGGGGGGACAGGGTGGGGAGACCCAGTACTTC
d_call: TRBD1
v_call: TRBV6-5
clone_size: NA
j_call: TRBJ2-5

cdr3_aa: CASSLAEAFF
cdr3_nt: TGTGCCAGCAGCTTAGCTGAAGCTTTCTTT
d_call: NA
v_call: TRBV7-9
clone_size: NA
j_call: TRBJ1-1

cdr3_aa: CASSQVSLAGTYEQYF
cdr3_nt: TGTGCCAGCAGCCAAGTATCACTAGCGGGAACCTACGAGCAGTACTTC
d_call: TRBD2
v_call: TRBV14
clone_size: NA
j_call: TRBJ2-7

cdr3_aa: CASSVDTGTGGRSTDTQYF
cdr3_nt: TGTGCCAGCAGCGTAGATACCGGGACAGGGGGACGAAGCACAGATACGCAGTATTTT
d_call: TRBD1
v_call: TRBV5-4
clone_size: NA
j_call: TRBJ2-3

cdr3_aa: CASSGTGSNYGYTF
cdr3_nt: TGTGCCAGCAGCGGGACAGGGTCCAACTATGGCTACACCTTC
d_call: TRBD1
v_call: TRBV9
clone_size: NA
j_call: TRBJ1-2

cdr3_aa: CASRPWDRGVNEQFF
cdr3_nt: TGTGCCAGCAGGCCCTGGGACAGGGGAGTCAATGAGCAGTTCTTC
d_call: TRBD1
v_call: TRBV5-4
clone_size: NA
j_call: TRBJ2-1

cdr3_aa: CASLTGKGTEAFF
cdr3_nt: TGTGCCAGCTTGACAGGGAAGGGCACTGAAGCTTTCTTT
d_call: TRBD1
v_call: TRBV2
clone_size: few
j_call: TRBJ1-1

cdr3_aa: CASSEDPWGAFF
cdr3_nt: TGTGCCAGCAGTGAGGATCCGTGGGGAGCTTTCTTT
d_call: NA
v_call: TRBV6-1
clone_size: NA
j_call: TRBJ1-1

cdr3_aa: CASSTGQSRESAFF
cdr3_nt: TGTGCCAGCAGTACGGGACAGTCTAGAGAAAGCGCTTTCTTT
d_call: TRBD1
v_call: TRBV5-6
clone_size: NA
j_call: TRBJ1-1

cdr3_aa: CASSGTRGTNQPQHF
cdr3_nt: TGTGCCAGCAGCGGGACAAGGGGGACCAATCAGCCCCAGCATTTT
d_call: NA
v_call: TRBV6-5
clone_size: NA
j_call: TRBJ1-5

cdr3_aa: CASRAVRGSYEQYF
cdr3_nt: TGTGCCAGCAGGGCCGTGCGGGGGTCCTACGAGCAGTACTTC
d_call: TRBD2
v_call: TRBV2
clone_size: NA
j_call: TRBJ2-7

cdr3_aa: CASSLLPGQYNSPLHF
cdr3_nt: TGTGCCAGCAGCCTACTCCCTGGACAGTATAATTCACCCCTCCACTTT
d_call: NA
v_call: TRBV27
clone_size: medium-sized
j_call: TRBJ1-6

cdr3_aa: CASSLAGGVEQYF
cdr3_nt: TGTGCCAGCAGTTTAGCAGGGGGGGTCGAGCAGTACTTC
d_call: NA
v_call: TRBV28
clone_size: NA
j_call: TRBJ2-7

cdr3_aa: CASSGGGRYRDNEQFF
cdr3_nt: TGTGCCAGCAGTGGAGGTGGCAGGTATAGGGACAATGAGCAGTTCTTC
d_call: NA
v_call: TRBV5-8
clone_size: NA
j_call: TRBJ2-1